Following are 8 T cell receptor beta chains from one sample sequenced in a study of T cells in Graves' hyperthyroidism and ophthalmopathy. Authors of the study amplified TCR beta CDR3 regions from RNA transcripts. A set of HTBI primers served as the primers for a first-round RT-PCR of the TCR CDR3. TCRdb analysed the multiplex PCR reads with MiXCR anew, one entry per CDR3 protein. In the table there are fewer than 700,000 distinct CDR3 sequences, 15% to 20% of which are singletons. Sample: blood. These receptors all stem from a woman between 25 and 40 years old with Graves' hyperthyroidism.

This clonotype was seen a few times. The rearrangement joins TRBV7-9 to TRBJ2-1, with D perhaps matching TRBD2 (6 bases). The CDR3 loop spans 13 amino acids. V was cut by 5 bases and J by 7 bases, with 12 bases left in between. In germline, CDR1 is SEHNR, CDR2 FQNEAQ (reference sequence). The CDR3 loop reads CASSAPGANEQFF. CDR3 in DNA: TGTGCCAGCAGCGCGCCGGGAGCAAATGAGCAGTTCTTC.

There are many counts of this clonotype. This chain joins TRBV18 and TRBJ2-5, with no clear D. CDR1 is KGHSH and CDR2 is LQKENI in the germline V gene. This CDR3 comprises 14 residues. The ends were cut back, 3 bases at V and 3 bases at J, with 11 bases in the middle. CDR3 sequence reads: CASSPRTEEETQYF. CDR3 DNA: TGTGCCAGCTCACCGAGGACGGAAGAAGAGACCCAGTACTTC.

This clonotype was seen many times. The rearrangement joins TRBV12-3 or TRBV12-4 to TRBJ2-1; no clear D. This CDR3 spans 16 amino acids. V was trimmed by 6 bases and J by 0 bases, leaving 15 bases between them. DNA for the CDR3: TGTGCCAGCAGCGGAAGAACATCTGTCTCCTACAATGAGCAGTTCTTC. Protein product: CASSGRTSVSYNEQFF.

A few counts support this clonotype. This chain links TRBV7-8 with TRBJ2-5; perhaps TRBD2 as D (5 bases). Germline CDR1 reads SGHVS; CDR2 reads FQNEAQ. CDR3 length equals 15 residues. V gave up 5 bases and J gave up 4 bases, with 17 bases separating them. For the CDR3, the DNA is TGTGCCAGCAGCACAAGACTAAACCCGACAGAGACCCAGTACTTC. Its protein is CASSTRLNPTETQYF.

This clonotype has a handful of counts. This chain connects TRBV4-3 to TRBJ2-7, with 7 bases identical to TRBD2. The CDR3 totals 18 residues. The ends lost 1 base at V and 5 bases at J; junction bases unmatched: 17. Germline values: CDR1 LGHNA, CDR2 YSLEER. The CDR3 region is CASSQAGLRGGRTDEQYF. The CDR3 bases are TGCGCCAGCAGCCAAGCCGGTCTCCGGGGCGGGAGAACGGACGAGCAGTACTTC.

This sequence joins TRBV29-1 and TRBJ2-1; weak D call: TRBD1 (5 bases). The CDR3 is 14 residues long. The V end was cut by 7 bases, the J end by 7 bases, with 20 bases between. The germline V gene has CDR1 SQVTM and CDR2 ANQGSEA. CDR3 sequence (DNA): TGCAGCGCTGAGCTCGGACAATTTAGGAATGAGCAGTTCTTC. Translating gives CSAELGQFRNEQFF.

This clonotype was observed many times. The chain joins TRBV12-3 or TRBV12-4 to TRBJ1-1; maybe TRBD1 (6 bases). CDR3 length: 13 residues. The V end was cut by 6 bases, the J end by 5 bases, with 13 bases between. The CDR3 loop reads CASSPRGGTEAFF. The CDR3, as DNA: TGTGCCAGCAGCCCCAGGGGAGGGACTGAAGCTTTCTTT.

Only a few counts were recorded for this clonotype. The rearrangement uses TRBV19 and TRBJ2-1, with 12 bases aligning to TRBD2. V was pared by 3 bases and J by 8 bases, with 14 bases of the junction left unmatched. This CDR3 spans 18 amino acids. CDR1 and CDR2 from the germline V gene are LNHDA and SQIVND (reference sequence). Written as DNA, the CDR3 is TGTGCCAGTAGTATGGAATGGTCTAGCGGGAGGGCCACGGATGAGCAGTTCTTC. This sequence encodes CASSMEWSSGRATDEQFF.